These 9 T cell receptor beta chains were sequenced from one sample in a study of blood T cell repertoires in COVID-19. Assay used: immunoSEQ multiplex PCR; TCRdb lists only in-frame clones, some missing. The data show a few hundred thousand clones, with 80% to 90% seen just once and roughly 1.2% held by the top ten. The specimen sequenced was peripheral blood. The origin of the receptors is a middle-aged man with acute or convalescent COVID-19.

This clone showed up just a few times. This chain uses TRBV7-3 with TRBJ1-6; a weak D match, TRBD1 (6 bases). The V and J ends lost 1 base and 7 bases respectively, with 14 bases between them. From germline, CDR1 is SGHTA and CDR2 FQGTGA. The CDR3 has 16 residues. CDR3 DNA sequence: TGTGCCAGCAGCTTAAGGGGGACACCAGAAAATTCACCCCTCCACTTT. Its protein product is CASSLRGTPENSPLHF.

The chain employs TRBV29-1 and TRBJ2-1, with 8 bases lining up with TRBD2. Trimming removed 1 base from V and 7 bases from J; junction bases left unmatched: 12. The CDR3 loop spans 16 amino acids. CDR1 SQVTM and CDR2 ANQGSEA come from the germline V gene. In DNA, the CDR3 is TGCAGCGTTGAAGGGGTTAGCGGGATCCCTGGGAATGAGCAGTTCTTC. Its translation is CSVEGVSGIPGNEQFF.

The chain employs TRBV4-3 and TRBJ2-3; TRBD2 is a possible D gene (5 bases). V lost 0 bases and J lost 0, with 13 bases in between. The germline V gene has CDR1 LGHNA and CDR2 YSLEER. The CDR3 is 17 residues long. CDR3 protein: CASSQDRAGRSTDTQYF. The CDR3 nucleotides read TGCGCCAGCAGCCAAGATCGGGCGGGCCGGAGCACAGATACGCAGTATTTT.

V usage is TRBV11-2 and J usage is TRBJ2-5; possibly TRBD2 for D (6 bases). This CDR3 has 14 amino acids. Germline lookup yields CDR1 SGHAT and CDR2 FQNNGV. The V end lost 5 bases, the J end lost 5 bases, and 15 bases lay between the germline ends. The CDR3, as DNA: TGTGCCAGCAGCGCGAATGGGGGGATGGAGACCCAGTACTTC. Protein product: CASSANGGMETQYF.

The chain combines TRBV12-3 or TRBV12-4 with TRBJ1-1; perhaps TRBD1 as D (5 bases). This CDR3 has 13 amino acids. V lost 4 bases to trimming and J lost 6 bases, with 12 bases between them. The CDR3 here is CASSWDAGSEAFF. CDR3 bases: TGTGCCAGCAGTTGGGACGCGGGGTCTGAAGCTTTCTTT.

The V call is TRBV7-9, the J call TRBJ1-1, with 9 bases lining up with TRBD1. The CDR3 runs 15 residues. Germline-derived CDR1 and CDR2 are SEHNR and FQNEAQ (reference sequence). Unmatched junction bases numbered 4, after V lost 1 base and J lost 4 bases. This chain's CDR3 is CASSLVTGGVTEAFF. CDR3 coding DNA: TGTGCCAGCAGCTTAGTTACAGGGGGCGTCACTGAAGCTTTCTTT.

The rearrangement joins TRBV2 to TRBJ2-7; tentative D call: TRBD1 (6 bases). Germline-derived CDR1 and CDR2 are SNHLY and FYNNEI. V lost 4 bases and J 3 bases, leaving 13 bases between the germline ends. This CDR3 spans 14 amino acids. In DNA form, the CDR3 reads TGTGCCAGCAGTGTCTCGCAGGGGAACTACGAGCAGTACTTC. Its protein product is CASSVSQGNYEQYF.

In its sample, this clone was seen many times. The sample contains more than one DNA sequence encoding this CDR3. The V and J genes are TRBV6-4 and TRBJ2-3, with TRBD2 matching over 10 bases. In germline, CDR1 is MRHNA, CDR2 SNTAGT. CDR3 size: 15 residues. Trimming cost V 2 bases and J 3 bases; bases outside gene matches: 2. CDR3 in amino acids: CASSDSGGATDTQYF. CDR3 nucleotide sequence: TGTGCCAGCAGTGACAGCGGGGGGGCGACAGATACGCAGTATTTT.

A single count supports this clone. The chain employs TRBV27 and TRBJ1-2; 8 nucleotides line up with TRBD1. This CDR3 has 14 residues. The germline V gene encodes CDR1 MNHEY and CDR2 SMNVEV (reference sequence). The ends lost 5 bases at V and 1 base at J; junction bases unmatched: 3. DNA for the CDR3: TGTGCCAGCAGTGCGGACAGGGATAACTATGGCTACACCTTC. It encodes CASSADRDNYGYTF.